One and the same sample provided the 26 T cell receptor beta chains below, sequenced in a study of low-dose radiotherapy and immunotherapy resistance in tumors. First-strand cDNA used TRAV- and TRBV-specific primers, covering alpha and beta chains. A roughly 20-cycle PCR with a constant-region primer and V-primer adapter amplified TCRs. TCRdb processed the reads anew with MiXCR; each CDR3 protein has one entry. The sample comprises 7,100 or so distinct CDR3 sequences, roughly 58% of which are singletons, and roughly 13% rests with the top ten. The receptors shown here come from a human donor with advanced metastatic prostate, ovarian, gallbladder or colorectal cancer (not recorded which). This table probably holds off-target reads from a library built for another chain.

The rearrangement joins TRBV2 to TRBJ2-1; D may be TRBD1 or TRBD2 (6 bases each). There are 13 residues in the CDR3. V lost 6 bases, J lost 5 bases, and 11 bases lay in between. The germline CDR1 and CDR2 sequences are SNHLY and FYNNEI. In DNA, the CDR3 is TGTGCCAGCAGGGCCGGGGGCAACAATGAGCAGTTCTTC. It translates to CASRAGGNNEQFF. Full variable domain (rest looked up from reference TRBV2 and TRBJ2-1): EPEVTQTPSHQVTQMGQEVILRCVPISNHLYFYWYRQILGQKVEFLVSFYNNEISEKSEIFDDQFSVERPDGSNFTLKIRSTKLEDSAMYFCASRAGGNNEQFFGPGTRLTVL.

To note about this clonotype: A read error may produce the germline difference seen at one junction end. J is TRBJ2-7 and V is TRBV5-1; TRBD2 is a possible D gene (7 bases). The CDR3 contains 15 residues. Germline values: CDR1 SGHRS, CDR2 YFSETQ. The CDR3 region is CASNLGGTQAYEQYF. CDR3 in DNA: TGCGCCAGCAACTTGGGGGGGACACAAGCCTACGAGCAGTACTTC.

This clonotype was picked up a small number of times. The chain combines TRBV5-5 with TRBJ2-3; no definite D call. The CDR3 has 13 amino acids. The V end was cut by 3 bases, the J end by 4 bases, with 9 bases between. The germline V gene encodes CDR1 SGHKS and CDR2 YYEKEE (reference sequence). This CDR3 is CASSSFEADTQYF. CDR3 DNA: TGTGCCAGCAGCTCCTTCGAGGCAGATACGCAGTATTTT.

The chain couples TRBV20-1 to TRBJ1-1; D may be TRBD1 (5 bases). The CDR3 consists of 13 residues. V was pared by 6 bases and J by 8 bases, with 19 bases between. Germline V gene lookup returns CDR1 DFQATT and CDR2 SNEGSKA (reference sequence). The CDR3 DNA reads as TGCAGTGCATTATTGGGGCAGTCGAAGGAAGCTTTCTTT. Translation: CSALLGQSKEAFF.

The rearrangement joins TRBV5-1 to TRBJ2-2; 13 bases agree with TRBD2. This CDR3 is built from 16 residues. Germline V gene lookup returns CDR1 SGHRS and CDR2 YFSETQ. Trimming took 2 bases from V and 6 from J; bases not matched to a gene: 4. The CDR3 reads CASSLLAGGPSGELFF. CDR3 DNA: TGCGCCAGCAGCTTACTAGCGGGAGGGCCCTCCGGGGAGCTGTTTTTT.

The rearrangement joins TRBV6-6 to TRBJ2-1, with D tentatively TRBD1 (5 bases). Germline loops: CDR1 MNHNY, CDR2 SVGAGI (reference sequence). Trimming left V 0 bases short and J 7 bases short, with 7 bases between. The CDR3 spans 13 residues. In DNA form, the CDR3 reads TGTGCCAGCAGTTACTCCCAGGGAAATGAGCAGTTCTTC. This encodes CASSYSQGNEQFF.

The J gene is TRBJ1-4, the V gene TRBV13; no firm D call. The germline gives CDR1 PRHDT, CDR2 FYEKMQ (reference sequence). This CDR3 contains 12 residues. Trimming stripped 5 bases from V and 7 bases from J, with 8 bases between. CDR3 loop: CASSRPLEKLFF. The CDR3 nucleotides are TGTGCCAGCAGCCGACCCCTTGAAAAACTGTTTTTT.

The table lists this clonotype with a few counts. The chain recombines TRBV10-2 with TRBJ2-1, with 7 bases matching TRBD2. V was clipped by 3 bases and J by 7 bases; unmatched bases: 6. This CDR3 region has 14 residues. Germline V gene data show CDR1 as WSHSY and CDR2 as SAAADI. DNA of the CDR3: TGCGCCAGCAGTGACGGTCTAGCGGCGAATGAGCAGTTCTTC. Translating gives CASSDGLAANEQFF.

The chain carries TRBV6-5 and TRBJ1-4, with a weak D call TRBD1 (6 bases). Germline lookup yields CDR1 MNHEY and CDR2 SVGAGI. Trimming removed 7 bases at V and 8 bases at J, with 17 bases between. CDR3 length equals 14 residues. The CDR3 DNA reads as TGTGCCAGCAACAAAAGGGGGGGTGAAGAAAAACTGTTTTTT. This gives the protein CASNKRGGEEKLFF.

This clonotype has just one count. An end of the junction does not agree with germline; a read error may underlie this. The chain uses TRBV7-6 and TRBJ2-1; D is undetermined. From germline, CDR1 is SGHVS and CDR2 FNYEAQ. The CDR3 has 12 amino acids. The CDR3 protein is CASSLEGGEQFF. For the CDR3, the DNA is TGTGCTAGCAGCTTAGAAGGCGGCGAGCAGTTCTTC. Combining the CDR3 with reference TRBV7-6 and TRBJ2-1 gives the whole variable domain GAGVSQSPRYKVTKRGQDVALRCDPISGHVSLYWYRQALGQGPEFLTYFNYEAQQDKSGLPNDRFSAERPEGSISTLTIQRTEQRDSAMYRCASSLEGGEQFFGPGTRLTVL.

The chain carries TRBV4-1 and TRBJ2-4, with 10 bases identical to TRBD2. The CDR3 runs to 16 residues. CDR1 is MGHRA and CDR2 is YSYEKL in the germline V gene. The V segment lost 4 bases and the J segment 0 bases; nucleotides outside the gene matches: 3. CDR3 sequence reads: CASSPGLARAKNIQYF. The CDR3 region has the DNA TGCGCCAGCAGCCCGGGACTAGCGAGAGCCAAAAACATTCAGTACTTC.

The rearrangement links TRBV6-5 to TRBJ2-1; possibly TRBD2 for D (6 bases). Trimming removed 5 bases from V and 4 bases from J, with 12 bases in between. Germline values: CDR1 MNHEY, CDR2 SVGAGI. The length of the CDR3 is 14 residues. CDR3: CASSAGTEYNEQFF. The CDR3, as DNA: TGTGCCAGCAGTGCCGGGACTGAGTACAATGAGCAGTTCTTC.

This chain connects TRBV19 to TRBJ2-5, with TRBD2 matching 7 bases. Germline CDR1 LNHDA, CDR2 SQIVND (reference sequence). V lost 3 bases to trimming and J lost 1 base; unmatched junction nucleotides: 5. This CDR3 spans 15 amino acids. This CDR3 reads CASSIHSGAQETQYF. The DNA of the CDR3 is TGTGCCAGTAGTATCCACAGCGGGGCCCAAGAGACCCAGTACTTC.

This clonotype was counted a few times. The rearrangement joins TRBV20-1 to TRBJ2-6, with D unresolved. The germline V and J ends were trimmed by 0 bases and 0 bases, with 9 bases remaining between them. The CDR3 length is 16 residues. Germline V CDR1 and CDR2: DFQATT, SNEGSKA (reference sequence). The CDR3 nucleotides read TGCAGTGCTAGAGATCAGAGAAGCTCTGGGGCCAACGTCCTGACTTTC. The encoded protein is CSARDQRSSGANVLTF.

The genes are TRBV12-3 or TRBV12-4 and TRBJ2-7; D might be TRBD1 or TRBD2, each matching 5 bases. The CDR3 totals 14 residues. Trimming took 1 base from V and 5 from J, leaving 12 bases between them. In DNA, the CDR3 is TGTGCCAGCAGTTTAGGTGGGGGTTTCGACGAGCAGTACTTC. Translated, it gives CASSLGGGFDEQYF.

The chain uses TRBV5-6 and TRBJ2-2; unclear D gene. Germline-derived CDR1 and CDR2 are SGHDT and YYEEEE. V was clipped by 0 bases and J by 2 bases, with 2 bases between them. The CDR3 is made up of 13 amino acids. The CDR3 DNA reads TGTGCCAGCAGCTTGGATAACACCGGGGAGCTGTTTTTT. Protein product: CASSLDNTGELFF.

This chain links TRBV20-1 with TRBJ1-1; TRBD1 might be the D (5 bases). With 1 base removed from V and 11 bases from J, the gap between germline ends came to 17 bases. Germline lookup yields CDR1 DFQATT and CDR2 SNEGSKA (reference sequence). This CDR3 spans 13 amino acids. The chain's CDR3 is CSARAGGAGEAFF. DNA for the CDR3: TGCAGTGCTAGAGCCGGCGGGGCCGGGGAGGCTTTCTTT.

The rearrangement joins TRBV5-1 to TRBJ2-7; D remains ambiguous. Germline-derived CDR1 and CDR2 are SGHRS and YFSETQ. The CDR3 spans 15 residues. Trimming shortened V by 0 bases and J by 5 bases, and 15 bases separated the two germline ends. The CDR3 DNA reads TGCGCCAGCAGCTTGGTCGCCGGAGCCGCCCACGAGCAGTACTTC. Translating gives CASSLVAGAAHEQYF.

This chain uses TRBV14 with TRBJ1-2, with D possibly being TRBD1 (5 bases). Trimming removed 2 bases from V and 3 bases from J, with 7 bases in between. The V gene's germline CDR1 is SGHDN and CDR2 FVKESK. This CDR3 spans 13 amino acids. In DNA, the CDR3 is TGTGCCAGCAGCCAACAGGGAGACTATGGCTACACCTTC. Encoded protein: CASSQQGDYGYTF. Full variable domain (outside the CDR3, taken from reference TRBV14 and TRBJ1-2): EAGVTQFPSHSVIEKGQTVTLRCDPISGHDNLYWYRRVMGKEIKFLLHFVKESKQDESGMPNNRFLAERTGGTYSTLKVQPAELEDSGVYFCASSQQGDYGYTFGSGTRLTVV.

The chain uses TRBV3-1 and TRBJ2-2; 7 bases map to TRBD1. Trimming cost V 4 bases and J 1 base; bases outside gene matches: 6. This CDR3 spans 16 amino acids. Germline loops: CDR1 LGHDT, CDR2 YNNKEL (reference sequence). CDR3 in DNA: TGTGCCAGCAGCCTATCGAGGACAGGGAACACCGGGGAGCTGTTTTTT. This sequence encodes CASSLSRTGNTGELFF.

This clonotype was picked up one time. V gene TRBV25-1 combines with J gene TRBJ2-7; 8 nucleotides align to TRBD1. This CDR3 comprises 14 residues. The germline V gene encodes CDR1 MGHDK and CDR2 SYGVNS. The V segment lost 3 bases and the J segment 3 bases; nucleotides outside the gene matches: 4. The CDR3 here is CASSDSGGNYEQYF. CDR3 nucleotide sequence: TGTGCCAGCAGTGATTCAGGGGGCAACTACGAGCAGTACTTC.

The chain has TRBV23-1 and TRBJ2-1; 10 bases map to TRBD2. TRBV23-1 is assigned to the ORF class and has an uncertain function. The CDR3 extends over 15 amino acids. Trimming took 4 bases from V and 8 from J; bases not matched to a gene: 8. Here the CDR3 reads CASSRAGGGRDEQFF. The CDR3 DNA reads TGCGCCAGCAGTCGAGCGGGAGGGGGTAGGGATGAGCAGTTCTTC.

This clonotype came up a few times. The rearrangement joins TRBV9 to TRBJ2-1; D not certain. V lost 3 bases, J lost 0 bases, and 13 bases lay in between. CDR1 is SGDLS, CDR2 YYNGEE, per germline. This CDR3 has 16 residues. This chain's CDR3 is CASSAPGLASYNEQFF. As DNA, the CDR3 is TGTGCCAGCAGCGCCCCCGGGCTGGCCTCCTACAATGAGCAGTTCTTC.

The chain recombines TRBV11-2 with TRBJ2-3, with TRBD2 matching over 9 bases. Germline V CDR1 and CDR2: SGHAT, FQNNGV. With V trimmed by 5 bases and J by 0 bases, 9 bases remained unmatched. This CDR3 spans 17 amino acids. The CDR3 bases are TGTGCCAGCAGCCCCCCCGGACTAGCGAGAAGCACAGATACGCAGTATTTT. It yields the protein CASSPPGLARSTDTQYF.

The CDR3 spells CASSLRTGREYF. CDR3 sequence (DNA): TGTGCCAGCAGTCTGCGGACAGGGAGGGAGTATTTT. This chain joins TRBV27 and TRBJ2-3; a possible D gene is TRBD1 (8 bases). Germline loops: CDR1 MNHEY, CDR2 SMNVEV (reference sequence). This CDR3 is 12 amino acids long. With 5 bases removed from V and 13 bases from J, the gap between germline ends came to 16 bases.

The chain carries TRBV6-1 and TRBJ2-7; no reliable D call. This CDR3 contains 14 residues. The V end lost 5 bases, the J end lost 7 bases, and 18 bases lay between the germline ends. CDR1 and CDR2 from the germline V gene are MNHNS and SASEGT. The CDR3, as DNA: TGTGCCAGCAGTTCTGGGGTTCCCCTAGGGGAGCAGTACTTC. Translation: CASSSGVPLGEQYF.